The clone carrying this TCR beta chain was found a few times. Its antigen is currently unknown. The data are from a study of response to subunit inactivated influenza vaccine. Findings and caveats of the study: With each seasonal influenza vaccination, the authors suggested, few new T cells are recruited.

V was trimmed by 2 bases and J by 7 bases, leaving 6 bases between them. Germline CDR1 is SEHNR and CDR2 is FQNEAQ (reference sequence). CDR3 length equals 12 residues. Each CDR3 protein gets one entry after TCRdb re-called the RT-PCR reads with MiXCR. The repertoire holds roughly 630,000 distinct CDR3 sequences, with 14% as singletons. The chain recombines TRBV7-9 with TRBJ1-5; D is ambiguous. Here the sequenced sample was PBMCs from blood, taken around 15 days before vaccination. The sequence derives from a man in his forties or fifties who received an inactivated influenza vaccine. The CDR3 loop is CASSLSEQPQHF. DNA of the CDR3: TGTGCCAGCAGCTTATCGGAGCAGCCCCAGCATTTT.